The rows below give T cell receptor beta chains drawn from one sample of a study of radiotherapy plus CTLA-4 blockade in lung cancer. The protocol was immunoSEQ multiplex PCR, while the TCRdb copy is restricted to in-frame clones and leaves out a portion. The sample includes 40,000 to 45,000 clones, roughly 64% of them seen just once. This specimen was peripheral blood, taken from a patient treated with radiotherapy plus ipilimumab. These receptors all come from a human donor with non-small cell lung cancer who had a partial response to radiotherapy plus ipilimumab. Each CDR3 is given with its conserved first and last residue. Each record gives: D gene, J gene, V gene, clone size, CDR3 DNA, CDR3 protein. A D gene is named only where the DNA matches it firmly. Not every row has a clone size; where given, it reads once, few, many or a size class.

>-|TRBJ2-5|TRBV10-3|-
TGTGCCACAGGACGAGGGATGGAGACCCAGTACTTC
CATGRGMETQYF
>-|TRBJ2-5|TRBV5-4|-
TGTGCCAGCAGCTTGGGGGGACAAGCAGAAGAGACCCAGTACTTC
CASSLGGQAEETQYF
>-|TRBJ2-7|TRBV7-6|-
TGTGCCAGCAGCGCGGGGGCTAGCGGAAACTACGAGCAGTACTTC
CASSAGASGNYEQYF
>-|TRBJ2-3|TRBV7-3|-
TGTGCCAGCAGCTTAGCGGGGGCCATGGACACAGATACGCAGTATTTT
CASSLAGAMDTDTQYF
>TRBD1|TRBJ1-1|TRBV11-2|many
TGTGCCAGCAGCCTCGCAGGGGGCGGGGGCACTGAAGCTTTCTTT
CASSLAGGGGTEAFF
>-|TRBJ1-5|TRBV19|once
TGTGCCAGTAGTGTCCCAACAGGACAGAAAAATCAGCCCCAGCATTTT
CASSVPTGQKNQPQHF
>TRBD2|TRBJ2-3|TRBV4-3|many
TGCGCCAGCAGCCGTACTAGCGGGGGGGCGGGAGATACGCAGTATTTT
CASSRTSGGAGDTQYF
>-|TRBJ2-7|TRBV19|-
TGTGCCAGTAGTGTGGAGACAGCCTACGAGCAGTACTTC
CASSVETAYEQYF
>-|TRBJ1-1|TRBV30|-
TGTGCCTGGAGTGTAGGGGTACGAATGAACACTGAAGCTTTCTTT
CAWSVGVRMNTEAFF
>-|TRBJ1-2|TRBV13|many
TGTGCCAGCAGTTTGGACAGTAACTATGGCTACACCTTC
CASSLDSNYGYTF
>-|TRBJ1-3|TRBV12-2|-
TGTGCAAGTCGCCAATTGTTTGCGTACAGGGAGAAGGCTGGAAACACCATATATTTT
CASRQLFAYREKAGNTIYF
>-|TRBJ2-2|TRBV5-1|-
TGCGCCAGCAGCTTGGAACAGCCGAACACCGGGGAGCTGTTTTTT
CASSLEQPNTGELFF
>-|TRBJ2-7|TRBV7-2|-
TGTGCCAGCAGCTCAGCGACAGTCTACGAGCAGTACTTC
CASSSATVYEQYF
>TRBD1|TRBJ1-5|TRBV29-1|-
TGCAGCGTTCGGGACAGGGGCGGCTGGCATTTT
CSVRDRGGWHF
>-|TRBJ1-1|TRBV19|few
TGTGCCAGTAGTCCCCTAGGTGCCAACACTGAAGCTTTCTTT
CASSPLGANTEAFF
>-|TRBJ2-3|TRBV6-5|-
TGTGCCAGCAGTTACTCGATTAGCTCTGATACGCAGTATTTT
CASSYSISSDTQYF
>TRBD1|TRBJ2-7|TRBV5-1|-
TGCGCCAGCAGCCTAACCGGGACAGGGTCCTACGAGCAGTACTTC
CASSLTGTGSYEQYF
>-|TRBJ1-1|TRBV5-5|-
TGTGCCAGCAGCTTGGAAGCAGGGTACACTGAAGCTTTCTTT
CASSLEAGYTEAFF
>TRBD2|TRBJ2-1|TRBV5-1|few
TGCGCCAGCAGCTTGGGTCGGGGGTCGGCCTCGGGACTAGCGTATGAGCAGTTCTTC
CASSLGRGSASGLAYEQFF
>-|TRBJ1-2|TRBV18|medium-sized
TGTGCCAGCTCACCACCTACCGAGAGCTATGGCTACACCTTC
CASSPPTESYGYTF
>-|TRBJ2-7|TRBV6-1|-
TGTGCCAGCAGAAAGGGGGGGATGATGGTCTACGAGCAGTACTTC
CASRKGGMMVYEQYF
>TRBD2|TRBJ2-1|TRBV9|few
TGTGCCAGCAGCGTAAGGCTAGCGGGAGGTGAGCAGTTCTTC
CASSVRLAGGEQFF
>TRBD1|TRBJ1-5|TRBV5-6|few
TGTGCCAGCAGCTTGAGGACCATCGCGACAGGGACGGGACAGCCCCAGCATTTT
CASSLRTIATGTGQPQHF
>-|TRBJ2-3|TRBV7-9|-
TGTGCCAGCAGCTTAGCCCGTCGACTCGGCCGCACAGATACGCAGTATTTT
CASSLARRLGRTDTQYF
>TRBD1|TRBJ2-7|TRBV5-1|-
TGCGCCAGCAGCTTGGCGACAGGGGGCTACGAGCAGTACTTC
CASSLATGGYEQYF
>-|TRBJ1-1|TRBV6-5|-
TGTGCCAGCAGTTACAACACATTAAACACTGAAGCTTTCTTT
CASSYNTLNTEAFF
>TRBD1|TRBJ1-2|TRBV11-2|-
TGTGCCAGCAGCTTAGGGGGACAGGGGGCGACTCGCTATGGCTACACCTTC
CASSLGGQGATRYGYTF
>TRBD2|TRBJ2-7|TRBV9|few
TGTGCCAGCAGCTTAGCGGGAGCCGAGCAGTACTTC
CASSLAGAEQYF
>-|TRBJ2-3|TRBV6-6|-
TGTGCCAGCAGCAGATCTAGTTCGTATACGCAGTATTTT
CASSRSSSYTQYF
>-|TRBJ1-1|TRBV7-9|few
TGTGCCAGCAGCAAACAGGGAGGGGGGAACACTGAAGCTTTCTTT
CASSKQGGGNTEAFF
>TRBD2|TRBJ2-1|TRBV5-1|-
TGCGCCAGCAGCTTCCGTACTAGCGGGGGGAGCTCCTACAATGAGCAGTTCTTC
CASSFRTSGGSSYNEQFF
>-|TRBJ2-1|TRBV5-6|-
TGTGCCAGCAGCAGGGGGAGGGGTAAGGTCAATGAGCAGTTCTTC
CASSRGRGKVNEQFF
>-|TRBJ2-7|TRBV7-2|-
TGTGCCAGCAGCTTAGGTGTCGGGGGAATTTCCGAGCAGTACTTC
CASSLGVGGISEQYF
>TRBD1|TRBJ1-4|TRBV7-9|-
TGTGCCAGCAGCCCACCTCAGGGGGGAGAAAAACTGTTTTTT
CASSPPQGGEKLFF
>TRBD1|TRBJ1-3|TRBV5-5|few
TGTGCCAGCAGCTTGACCGGGACAGCCGGCGCCATATATTTT
CASSLTGTAGAIYF
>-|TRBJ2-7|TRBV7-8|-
TGTGCCAGCAGCTTAGCGTTGGGCGAGATCAGCTACAAGCAGTACTTC
CASSLALGEISYKQYF
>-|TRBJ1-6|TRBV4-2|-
TGTGCCAGCAGCCAAGATGGAAGGGGACTGGATAATTCACCCCTCCACTTT
CASSQDGRGLDNSPLHF
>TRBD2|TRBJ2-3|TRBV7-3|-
TGTGCCAGCAGCTTACTTTCAAAGCGGGGCTACACAGATACGCAGTATTTT
CASSLLSKRGYTDTQYF
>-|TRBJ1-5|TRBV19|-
TGTGTCTCGGGCAATCAGCCCCAGCATTTT
CVSGNQPQHF
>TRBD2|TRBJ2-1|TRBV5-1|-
TGCGCCAGCAGCATGAGACTAGCGGGGGCCTACAATGAGCAGTTCTTC
CASSMRLAGAYNEQFF